Sequencing of this T cell receptor (beta chain) was carried out in a study of PD-1 blockade in classical Hodgkin lymphoma. Germline assignment: CDR1 SGHVS and CDR2 FQNEAQ. This CDR3 region has 18 residues. V lost 1 base to trimming and J lost 4 bases, with 20 bases between them. The data were produced by immunoSEQ multiplex PCR, yet TCRdb's version contains in-frame clones alone and is incomplete. The sample includes tens of thousands of clones, about 91% of them seen just once. With regard to this clone: What it binds is unknown.

General study results and limits: Causes of the repertoire differences remain undefined, possibly disease activity or prior therapy. Some patients started nivolumab under 1 year after ASCT, and they were excluded. TCR diversity rose significantly by C4D1 in CD4+ but not CD8+ cells.

Relapse after autologous stem cell transplantation occurred in every patient, and brentuximab vedotin exposure varied. Best responses were complete response, partial response or progressive disease. This chain joins TRBV7-8 and TRBJ1-5; maybe TRBD1 (6 bases). This sample comprised peripheral blood mononuclear cells (PBMCs), obtained before the second cycle of nivolumab. The sequence was collected from a human donor with classical Hodgkin lymphoma. Written as DNA, the CDR3 is TGTGCCAGCAGCTTAGACCTAACAATGACAGGTGGTAATCAGCCCCAGCATTTT. Amino acid sequence: CASSLDLTMTGGNQPQHF.